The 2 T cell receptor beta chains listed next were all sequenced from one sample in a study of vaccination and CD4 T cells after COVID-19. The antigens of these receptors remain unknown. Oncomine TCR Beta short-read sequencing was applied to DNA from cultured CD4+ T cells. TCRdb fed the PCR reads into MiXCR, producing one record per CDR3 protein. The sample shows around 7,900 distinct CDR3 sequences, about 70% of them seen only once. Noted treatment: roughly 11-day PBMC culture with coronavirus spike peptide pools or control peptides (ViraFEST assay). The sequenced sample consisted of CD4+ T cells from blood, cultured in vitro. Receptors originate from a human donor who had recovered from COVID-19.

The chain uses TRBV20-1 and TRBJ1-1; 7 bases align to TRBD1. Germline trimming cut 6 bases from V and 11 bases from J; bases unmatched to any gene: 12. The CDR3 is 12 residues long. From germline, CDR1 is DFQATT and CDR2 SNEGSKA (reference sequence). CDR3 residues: CSAGTATSGAFF. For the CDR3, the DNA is TGCAGTGCCGGGACAGCCACTTCGGGGGCTTTCTTT.

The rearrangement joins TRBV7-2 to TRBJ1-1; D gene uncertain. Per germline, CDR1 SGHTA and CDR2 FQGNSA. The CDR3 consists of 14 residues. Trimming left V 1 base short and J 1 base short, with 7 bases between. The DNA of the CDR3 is TGTGCCAGCAGCTTAGGACACTGGAACACTGAAGCTTTCTTT. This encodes CASSLGHWNTEAFF. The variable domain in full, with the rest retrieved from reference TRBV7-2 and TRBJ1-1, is GAGVSQSPSNKVTEKGKDVELRCDPISGHTALYWYRQSLGQGLEFLIYFQGNSAPDKSGLPSDRFSAERTGGSVSTLTIQRTQQEDSAVYLCASSLGHWNTEAFFGQGTRLTVV.